The text below deals with one TCR beta chain. This CDR3 is built from 14 residues. The V gene's germline CDR1 is MNHEY and CDR2 SVGAGI. The V and J ends lost 4 bases and 4 bases respectively, with 12 bases between them. This sample stems from a study of T cell changes during pregnancy in multiple sclerosis. Sequenced by immunoSEQ multiplex PCR; TCRdb stores in-frame clones only, minus some. The profile shows roughly 89,000 clones, 85% to 95% of them singletons. The starting material was peripheral blood, obtained in the third trimester of pregnancy. The receptor comes from a female donor with multiple sclerosis, enrolled in a pregnancy study. The rearrangement joins TRBV6-5 to TRBJ2-3; TRBD2 might be the D (6 bases). The CDR3 DNA follows: TGTGCCAGCAGTTTAACTCAGCGGGCAGATACGCAGTATTTT. Residues: CASSLTQRADTQYF.